The entry that follows covers one T cell receptor (beta chain) sequence. TCR beta chains were sequenced at survey level with immunoSEQ. Clones were read by immunoSEQ multiplex PCR, and TCRdb kept only the in-frame ones, dropping some. The sample lists 68,000 or so clones; 85% to 95% were seen once. Sequencing was performed on PBMCs. The sequence was obtained from a man aged 35 to 55 with rheumatoid arthritis.

This chain's CDR3 is CASSRGQGYEQYF. The CDR3 nucleotides are TGTGCCAGTAGTAGGGGACAGGGGTACGAGCAGTACTTC. The gene calls are TRBV19 and TRBJ2-7; 10 positions match TRBD1. The junction had 1 base not matched to a gene; V was cut back by 4 bases and J by 4 bases. Germline CDR1 is LNHDA and CDR2 is SQIVND (reference sequence). The CDR3 sequence is 13 residues long.